This T cell receptor (beta chain) was sequenced for a study of T-cell memory formation after mild COVID-19. TCRdb re-derived calls from the 5' RACE reads in MiXCR, one entry per CDR3 protein. The sample gives 350,000 to 500,000 distinct CDR3 sequences, about a sixth of which show up once; roughly a fifth is in the top ten. Germline CDR1 and CDR2: DFQATT and SNEGSKA (reference sequence). There are 15 residues in the CDR3. V gave up 3 bases and J gave up 0 bases, with 13 bases separating them. Study-wide points: Memory cells collected pre-infection included some clones that later responded, suggesting cross-reactive memory joined.

With respect to this clonotype: Its antigen is currently unknown.

The V call is TRBV20-1, the J call TRBJ2-3; the D gene is possibly TRBD2 (7 bases). Sample: PBMCs or a T cell subset sorted from them (not recorded which). The clonotype comes from a man aged 18 to 30 who had mild COVID-19 (a few samples of this study predate the infection). Cell type and time point are not known. The CDR3 reads CSARNGGPSTDTQYF. CDR3 nucleotide sequence: TGCAGTGCTAGGAACGGGGGGCCCAGCACAGATACGCAGTATTTT.